This TCR beta chain was captured by sequencing in a study of T cells in Graves' hyperthyroidism and ophthalmopathy. Looking at the study overall: Specimen type is peripheral blood, collected at initial diagnosis prior to any treatment. Notes on the study in general: Most thyroid clonotypes expanded above 0.001 were also detected in blood.

The germline CDR1 and CDR2 sequences are MNHNS and SASEGT. Deletions cut 5 bases from V and 0 bases from J, with 15 bases between. The CDR3 is 16 amino acids. The source material, RNA transcripts, was used to amplify TCR beta CDR3 regions. TCR CDR3 regions were first amplified by RT-PCR with HTBI primers. TCRdb reanalysed the multiplex PCR reads using MiXCR and keeps one entry per CDR3 protein. Here the sample spans more than 500,000 distinct CDR3 sequences, 12% to 15% being singletons. For this clonotype: Its cognate antigen is unknown.

J is TRBJ2-3 and V is TRBV6-1; TRBD1 is a possible D gene (6 bases). This clonotype originated in a woman in her thirties or forties with Graves' hyperthyroidism. Sequenced input: blood. CDR3 DNA sequence: TGTGCCAGCAGTTCCCCCTCAGGGGTTAGCACAGATACGCAGTATTTT. Translating it yields CASSSPSGVSTDTQYF.